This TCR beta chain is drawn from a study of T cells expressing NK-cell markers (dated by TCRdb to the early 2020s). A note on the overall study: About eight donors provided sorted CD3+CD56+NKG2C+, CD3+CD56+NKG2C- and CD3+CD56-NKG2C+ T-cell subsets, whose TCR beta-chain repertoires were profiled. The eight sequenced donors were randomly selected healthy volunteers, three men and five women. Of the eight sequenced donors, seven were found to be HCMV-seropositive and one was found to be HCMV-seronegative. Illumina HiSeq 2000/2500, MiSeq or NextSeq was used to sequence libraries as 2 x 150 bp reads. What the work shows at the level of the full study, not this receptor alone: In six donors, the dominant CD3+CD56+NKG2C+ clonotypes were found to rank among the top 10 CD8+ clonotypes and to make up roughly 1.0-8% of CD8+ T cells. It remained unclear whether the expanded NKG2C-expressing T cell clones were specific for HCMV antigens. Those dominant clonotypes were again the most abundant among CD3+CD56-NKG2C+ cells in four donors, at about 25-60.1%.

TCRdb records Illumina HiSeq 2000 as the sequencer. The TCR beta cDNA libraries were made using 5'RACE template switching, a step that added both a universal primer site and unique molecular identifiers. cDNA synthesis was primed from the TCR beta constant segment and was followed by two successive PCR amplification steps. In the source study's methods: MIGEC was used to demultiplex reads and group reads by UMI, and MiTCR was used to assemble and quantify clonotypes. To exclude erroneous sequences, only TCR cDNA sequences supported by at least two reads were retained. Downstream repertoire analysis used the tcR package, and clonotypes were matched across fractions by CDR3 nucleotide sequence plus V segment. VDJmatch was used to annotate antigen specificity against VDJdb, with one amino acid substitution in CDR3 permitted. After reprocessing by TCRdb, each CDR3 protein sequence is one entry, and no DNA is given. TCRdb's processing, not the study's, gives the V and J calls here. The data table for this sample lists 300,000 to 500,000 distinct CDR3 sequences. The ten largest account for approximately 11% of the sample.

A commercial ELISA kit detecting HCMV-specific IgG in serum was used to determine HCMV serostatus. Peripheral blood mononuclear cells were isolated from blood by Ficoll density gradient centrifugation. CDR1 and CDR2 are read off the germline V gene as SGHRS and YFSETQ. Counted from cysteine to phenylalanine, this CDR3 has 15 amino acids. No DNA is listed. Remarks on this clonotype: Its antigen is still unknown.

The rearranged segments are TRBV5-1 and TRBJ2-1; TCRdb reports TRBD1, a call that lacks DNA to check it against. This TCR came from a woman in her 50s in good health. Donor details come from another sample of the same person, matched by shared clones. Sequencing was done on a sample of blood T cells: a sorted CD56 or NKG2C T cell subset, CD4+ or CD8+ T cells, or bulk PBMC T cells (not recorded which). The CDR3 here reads CASSLEGVRGNEQFF.